This T cell receptor beta chain stems from a study of CD8 T cells in ankylosing spondylitis. General study points: Among TCR beta sequences, a motif of eight highly homologous variants appeared characteristic of ankylosing spondylitis blood.

Worth noting for this clonotype: Its antigen remains unidentified.

TCRdb analysed the 5' RACE reads with MiXCR anew, one entry per CDR3 protein. The sample includes about 220,000 distinct CDR3 sequences, about 18% seen only once; the top ten take approximately 40%. With 0 bases removed from V and 6 bases from J, the gap between germline ends came to 12 bases. The CDR3 loop spans 15 amino acids. Germline CDR1 reads MGHRA; CDR2 reads YSYEKL. The receptor's source is a male donor with ankylosing spondylitis. This chain links TRBV4-1 with TRBJ1-5; D is uncertain. The sample consisted of blood, either unsorted or a sorted T cell fraction (not recorded which). In DNA form, the CDR3 reads TGCGCCAGCAGCCAAGATGGACTCTTGGGTCAGCCCCAGCATTTT. Protein sequence: CASSQDGLLGQPQHF.